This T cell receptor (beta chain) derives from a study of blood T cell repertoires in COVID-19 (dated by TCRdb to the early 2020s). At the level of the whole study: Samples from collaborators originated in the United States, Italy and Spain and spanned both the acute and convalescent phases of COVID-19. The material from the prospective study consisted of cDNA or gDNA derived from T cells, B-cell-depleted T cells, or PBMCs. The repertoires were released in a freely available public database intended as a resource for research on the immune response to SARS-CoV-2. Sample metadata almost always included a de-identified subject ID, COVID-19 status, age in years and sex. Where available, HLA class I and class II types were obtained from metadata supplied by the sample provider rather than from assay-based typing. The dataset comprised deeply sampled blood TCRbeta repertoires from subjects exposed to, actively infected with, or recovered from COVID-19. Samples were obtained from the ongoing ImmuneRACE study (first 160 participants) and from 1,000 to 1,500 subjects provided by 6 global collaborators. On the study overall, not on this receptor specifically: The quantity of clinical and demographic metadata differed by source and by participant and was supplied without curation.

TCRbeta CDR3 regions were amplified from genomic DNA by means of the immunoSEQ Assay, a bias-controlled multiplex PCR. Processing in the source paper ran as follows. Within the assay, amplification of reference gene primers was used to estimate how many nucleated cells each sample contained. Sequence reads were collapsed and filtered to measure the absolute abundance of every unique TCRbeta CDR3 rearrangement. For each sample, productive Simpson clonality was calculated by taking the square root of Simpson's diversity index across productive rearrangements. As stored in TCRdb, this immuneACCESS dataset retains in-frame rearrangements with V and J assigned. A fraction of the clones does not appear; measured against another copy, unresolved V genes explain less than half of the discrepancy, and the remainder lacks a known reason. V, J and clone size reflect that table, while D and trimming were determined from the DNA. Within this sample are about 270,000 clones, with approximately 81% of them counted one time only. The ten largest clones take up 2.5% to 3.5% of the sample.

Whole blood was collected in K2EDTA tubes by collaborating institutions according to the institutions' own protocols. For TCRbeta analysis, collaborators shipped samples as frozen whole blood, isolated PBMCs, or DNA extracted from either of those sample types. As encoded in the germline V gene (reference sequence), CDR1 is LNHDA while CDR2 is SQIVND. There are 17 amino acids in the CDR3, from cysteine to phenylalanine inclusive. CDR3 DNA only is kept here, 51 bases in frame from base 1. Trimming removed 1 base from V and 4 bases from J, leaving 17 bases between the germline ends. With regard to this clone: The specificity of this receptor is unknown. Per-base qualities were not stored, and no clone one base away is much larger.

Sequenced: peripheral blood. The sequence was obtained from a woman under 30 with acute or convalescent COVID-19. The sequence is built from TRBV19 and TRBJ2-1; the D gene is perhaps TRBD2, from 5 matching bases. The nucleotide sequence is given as TGTGCCAGTAGTATAGTTGCCTTAGTCGGGGTGTACAATGAGCAGTTCTTC. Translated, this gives CASSIVALVGVYNEQFF. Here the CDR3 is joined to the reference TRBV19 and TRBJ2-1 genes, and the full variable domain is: DGGITQSPKYLFRKEGQNVTLSCEQNLNHDAMYWYRQDPGQGLRLIYYSQIVNDFQKGDIAEGYSVSREKKESFPLTVTSAQKNPTAFYLCASSIVALVGVYNEQFFGPGTRLTVL.